Below are 6 T cell receptor beta chains sequenced from a single sample in a study of T cell repertoires in cytomegalovirus infection. These receptors have no known antigen. TCRdb re-derived calls from the reads in MiXCR, one entry per CDR3 protein. The sample has 450,000 to 600,000 distinct CDR3 sequences, more than 40% seen once; the top ten hold around 44%. Sample: cultured PBMCs, taken from culture after CMV antigen stimulation. The receptors stem from a human donor in good health (CMV status not recorded). Some clones in this sample may be carry-over from other donors' samples.

The table lists this clonotype with a count of one. This chain links TRBV15 with TRBJ2-7; unclear D gene. Germline values: CDR1 LNHNV, CDR2 YYDKDF (reference sequence). CDR3 length equals 12 residues. V was shortened by 4 bases and J by 3 bases, with 7 bases between the two germline ends. This CDR3 reads CATSNANYEQYF. The CDR3 DNA follows: TGTGCCACCAGCAATGCTAACTACGAGCAGTACTTC.

The genes are TRBV20-1 and TRBJ2-3, with 7 bases that match TRBD2. V lost 6 bases, J lost 0 bases, and 9 bases stayed unmatched. The CDR3 contains 15 residues. The V gene's germline CDR1 is DFQATT and CDR2 SNEGSKA (reference sequence). DNA for the CDR3: TGCAGTGCCCAGAGGGGCGGGAGAAGCACAGATACGCAGTATTTT. Translated: CSAQRGGRSTDTQYF.

V is TRBV24-1 and J is TRBJ2-1; 7 nucleotides agree with TRBD1. V was clipped by 2 bases and J by 7 bases; unmatched bases: 4. The CDR3 totals 14 residues. Germline values: CDR1 KGHDR, CDR2 SFDVKD. The CDR3, as DNA: TGTGCCACCAGTGATTCGGACAGGCCGAATGAGCAGTTCTTC. This gives the protein CATSDSDRPNEQFF.

The chain links TRBV11-2 to TRBJ2-6, with a tentative D call TRBD1 (5 bases). Germline assignment: CDR1 SGHAT and CDR2 FQNNGV. The V and J ends lost 1 base and 0 bases respectively, with 13 bases between them. This CDR3 is 18 amino acids long. The CDR3: CASSLVLGVGSGANVLTF. The CDR3 nucleotides read TGTGCCAGCAGCTTAGTGTTAGGGGTTGGCTCTGGGGCCAACGTCCTGACTTTC.

The chain recombines TRBV14 with TRBJ1-2; unclear D gene. The CDR3 spans 11 residues. Per the germline V gene, CDR1 is SGHDN and CDR2 is FVKESK. V was pared by 1 base and J by 8 bases, with 5 bases between. The CDR3 is CASSQGAGYTF. CDR3 nucleotide sequence: TGTGCCAGCAGCCAAGGGGCGGGCTACACCTTC.

The V call is TRBV4-1, the J call TRBJ2-4; unclear D gene. Germline CDR1 is MGHRA and CDR2 is YSYEKL. This CDR3 is built from 13 residues. V was trimmed by 5 bases and J by 8 bases, leaving 13 bases between them. The DNA for the CDR3 is TGCGCCAGCAGCAGAGGCGTCCCCGACATTCAGTACTTC. It is translated as CASSRGVPDIQYF.